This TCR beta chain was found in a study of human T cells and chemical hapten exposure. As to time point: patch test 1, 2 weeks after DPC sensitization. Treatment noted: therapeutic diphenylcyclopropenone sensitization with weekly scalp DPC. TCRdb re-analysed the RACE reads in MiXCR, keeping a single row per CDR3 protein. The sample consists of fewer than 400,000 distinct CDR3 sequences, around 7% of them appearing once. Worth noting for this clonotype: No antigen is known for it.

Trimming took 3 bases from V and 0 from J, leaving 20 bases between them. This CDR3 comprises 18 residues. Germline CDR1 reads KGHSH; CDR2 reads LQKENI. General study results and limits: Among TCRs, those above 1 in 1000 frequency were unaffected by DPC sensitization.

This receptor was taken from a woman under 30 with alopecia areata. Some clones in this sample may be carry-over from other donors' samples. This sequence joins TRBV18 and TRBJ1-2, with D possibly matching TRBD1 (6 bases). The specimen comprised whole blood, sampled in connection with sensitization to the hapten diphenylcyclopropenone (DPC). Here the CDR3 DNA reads TGTGCCAGCTCACCCATAGGAGCAGGGGAGCCCACTAACTATGGCTACACCTTC. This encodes CASSPIGAGEPTNYGYTF. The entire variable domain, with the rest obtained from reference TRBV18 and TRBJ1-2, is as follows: NAGVMQNPRHLVRRRGQEARLRCSPMKGHSHVYWYRQLPEEGLKFMVYLQKENIIDESGMPKERFSAEFPKEGPSILRIQQVVRGDSAAYFCASSPIGAGEPTNYGYTFGSGTRLTVV.